What follows are 26 T cell receptor beta chains derived from one specimen sequenced in a study of T cells after yellow fever vaccination (dated by TCRdb to between 2018 and 2021). The library was produced with 5' RACE. TCRdb records Illumina HiSeq 2500 as the sequencer. TCRdb reprocessing: public reads trimmed at Q25 with fastp, clones called with MiXCR, in-frame beta chains kept. Records with the same CDR3 protein are collapsed into one entry carrying the most frequent genes and DNA. The sample records approximately 510,000 distinct CDR3 sequences, roughly a fifth of which are singletons. About a sixth of the sample is in the top ten clones. In the paper's terms, the treatment or condition label means: live attenuated yellow fever vaccine strain. Sequencing used PBMCs, obtained more than 20 days after the first yellow fever vaccination. The receptor set was obtained from a man in his late teens or twenties who received the YFV17D yellow fever vaccine.

In this sample, this clonotype turned up a few times. V and J are TRBV19 and TRBJ2-7; either TRBD1 or TRBD2 may fit D (5 bases each). V was cut by 6 bases and J by 6 bases, with 21 bases left in between. CDR1 and CDR2 from the germline V gene are LNHDA and SQIVND (reference sequence). The CDR3 covers 15 residues. The CDR3 here is CASSPTSGPQGEQYF. DNA of the CDR3: TGTGCCAGTAGCCCAACCTCGGGACCCCAGGGCGAGCAGTACTTC.

This clonotype appeared a few times. The rearrangement joins TRBV24-1 to TRBJ2-3; possible D gene TRBD2, 5 bases. The germline V gene has CDR1 KGHDR and CDR2 SFDVKD. The ends were cut back, 7 bases at V and 2 bases at J, with 6 bases in the middle. This CDR3 comprises 12 residues. The CDR3 reads CATRDSTDTQYF. CDR3 in DNA: TGTGCCACCAGGGACTCCACAGATACGCAGTATTTT.

The V and J genes are TRBV11-2 and TRBJ1-2, with D possibly being TRBD1 (6 bases). Germline CDR1 SGHAT, CDR2 FQNNGV. This CDR3 is 15 amino acids long. The ends were cut back, 4 bases at V and 2 bases at J, with 14 bases in the middle. CDR3 amino acids: CASSSPGHLNYGYTF. The CDR3 nucleotides read TGTGCCAGCAGCTCTCCGGGACACCTGAACTATGGCTACACCTTC.

V and J are TRBV18 and TRBJ1-2; D unclear. Germline V gene sequence: CDR1 KGHSH, CDR2 LQKENI. The CDR3 spans 14 residues. V was pared by 4 bases and J by 8 bases, with 17 bases between. The CDR3 here is CASSRGTENAGYTF. The CDR3 DNA follows: TGTGCCAGCTCACGAGGAACAGAAAACGCAGGCTACACCTTC.

This clonotype appeared a few times. V and J are TRBV7-8 and TRBJ1-2, with D unresolved. The CDR3 length is 14 residues. Germline V gene sequence: CDR1 SGHVS, CDR2 FQNEAQ. V lost 5 bases, J lost 1 base, and 11 bases lay in between. DNA of the CDR3: TGTGCCAGCAGCCGAGTCGGGATTAACTATGGCTACACCTTC. Its translation: CASSRVGINYGYTF.

The gene calls are TRBV28 and TRBJ2-1; 10 bases align to TRBD2. Germline loops: CDR1 MDHEN, CDR2 SYDVKM. V was clipped by 1 base and J by 9 bases; unmatched bases: 6. The CDR3 totals 15 residues. The CDR3 reads CASSLYSSGGTEQFF. The CDR3 DNA follows: TGTGCCAGCAGTTTATACTCTAGCGGGGGCACTGAGCAGTTCTTC.

This clonotype was seen at least ten times. At one of its ends the junction is not consistent with the germline gene, which may arise from a read error. The V call is TRBV7-9, the J call TRBJ2-7; D may be TRBD2 (6 bases). This CDR3 comprises 14 residues. The germline V gene has CDR1 SEHNR and CDR2 FQNEAQ (reference sequence). The CDR3 here is CASSMRLESSEQYF. In DNA form, the CDR3 reads TGTGCCAGCAGCATGAGACTAGAGTCCTCCGAGCAGTACTTC.

This clonotype occurred a few times. The rearrangement uses TRBV5-6 and TRBJ1-6, with TRBD1 matching 7 bases. The CDR3 is made up of 16 amino acids. V lost 3 bases, J lost 10 bases, and 13 bases stayed unmatched. CDR1 is SGHDT and CDR2 is YYEEEE in the germline V gene. The CDR3 DNA sequence: TGTGCCAGCAGCTCGAAGGGGGCCCAACGGGGATCACCCCTCCACTTT. Protein sequence: CASSSKGAQRGSPLHF.

This sequence joins TRBV12-3 or TRBV12-4 and TRBJ2-2, with a tentative D call TRBD1 (5 bases). Trimming cost V 9 bases and J 2 bases, with 10 bases left between them. The CDR3 has 13 amino acids. This CDR3 reads CASPDTNTGELFF. CDR3 in DNA: TGTGCCAGTCCGGACACCAACACCGGGGAGCTGTTTTTT.

The chain recombines TRBV5-1 with TRBJ1-5, with D possibly matching TRBD1 (6 bases). Germline CDR1 reads SGHRS; CDR2 reads YFSETQ. V lost 2 bases and J 7 bases, leaving 10 bases between the germline ends. The CDR3 has 13 amino acids. The DNA of the CDR3 is TGCGCCAGCAGCTTTTCGGGGGCGCAGCCCCAGCATTTT. Its protein product is CASSFSGAQPQHF.

The rearrangement uses TRBV10-3 and TRBJ2-1, with TRBD1 as a possible D gene (6 bases). The CDR3 loop spans 14 amino acids. Germline V gives CDR1 ENHRY, CDR2 SYGVKD. With 6 bases removed from V and 7 bases from J, the gap between germline ends came to 16 bases. For the CDR3, the DNA is TGTGCCATCAGATCCGACAGGAATGGGAATGAGCAGTTCTTC. This sequence encodes CAIRSDRNGNEQFF.

This chain connects TRBV3-1 to TRBJ2-6; D possibly corresponds to TRBD2 (5 bases). Germline V gene data show CDR1 as LGHDT and CDR2 as YNNKEL (reference sequence). The length of the CDR3 is 15 residues. The V gene lost 4 bases and the J gene lost 2 bases, with 9 bases spanning the gap. CDR3 sequence (DNA): TGTGCCAGCAGCCCCAGGAGGCCTGGGGCCAACGTCCTGACTTTC. It encodes CASSPRRPGANVLTF.

This clonotype was detected once. The genes are TRBV14 and TRBJ2-1, with 8 bases lining up with TRBD1. The CDR3 sequence is 15 residues long. Looked up from germline, CDR1 is SGHDN and CDR2 is FVKESK. V shed 2 bases and J 1 base; nucleotides not matched to a gene: 1. The CDR3 DNA follows: TGTGCCAGCAGCCAATACAGGGGGTCCTACAATGAGCAGTTCTTC. As protein: CASSQYRGSYNEQFF.

This clonotype has more than one count but fewer than ten. The chain has TRBV5-6 and TRBJ2-7, with D uncertain. Trimming took 2 bases from V and 12 from J, leaving 15 bases between them. This CDR3 has 12 residues. In germline, CDR1 is SGHDT, CDR2 YYEEEE. The CDR3 is CASSLSSGSWYV. For the CDR3, the DNA is TGTGCCAGCAGCTTATCCTCAGGTTCTTGGTACGTC.

This clonotype has more than one count but fewer than ten. The gene calls are TRBV15 and TRBJ2-1; 7 bases line up with TRBD2. Trimming cost V 1 base and J 3 bases; bases outside gene matches: 3. The germline CDR1 and CDR2 sequences are LNHNV and YYDKDF (reference sequence). The CDR3 extends over 15 amino acids. The CDR3 loop reads CATSRARGGYNEQFF. The DNA for the CDR3 is TGTGCCACCAGCAGAGCTCGCGGGGGCTACAATGAGCAGTTCTTC.

The rearrangement links TRBV7-2 to TRBJ2-3; either TRBD1 or TRBD2 may supply D (6 bases each). Germline V gene sequence: CDR1 SGHTA, CDR2 FQGNSA. Trimming stripped 0 bases from V and 5 bases from J, with 18 bases between. There are 17 residues in the CDR3. CDR3 nucleotides: TGTGCCAGCAGCTTAGCGCTCTCCCGGGGGCGAGGAGATACGCAGTATTTT. Protein: CASSLALSRGRGDTQYF.

This clonotype was seen a handful of times. CDR3 residues: CASSHPAGGRQPQHF. CDR3 sequence (DNA): TGTGCCAGCAGCCATCCTGCTGGGGGCCGTCAGCCCCAGCATTTT. The chain joins TRBV6-2 or TRBV6-3 to TRBJ1-5, with a possible D match to TRBD1 (6 bases). Trimming took off 6 bases at V and 6 bases at J, with 18 bases between the two ends. Germline CDR1 and CDR2: MNHEY and SVGEGT. This CDR3 spans 15 amino acids.

The J gene is TRBJ2-4, the V gene TRBV14, with 7 positions matching TRBD1. J gave up 7 bases and V 3 bases, and 9 bases lay outside the gene matches. The CDR3 is made up of 15 amino acids. From germline, CDR1 is SGHDN and CDR2 FVKESK. CDR3 coding DNA: TGTGCCAGCAGCCACATTAAGACAGGGTTGAACATTCAGTACTTC. Amino acids: CASSHIKTGLNIQYF.

This clonotype has a handful of counts. This chain links TRBV15 with TRBJ2-6; TRBD1 agrees at 11 bases. V lost 1 base to trimming and J lost 6 bases; unmatched junction nucleotides: 5. Germline CDR1 and CDR2: LNHNV and YYDKDF (reference sequence). The CDR3 totals 17 residues. The CDR3 is CATSRGTGGVVANVLTF. CDR3 nucleotide sequence: TGTGCCACCAGCAGAGGGACAGGGGGCGTCGTGGCCAACGTCCTGACTTTC. Supplemented by reference TRBV15 and TRBJ2-6, the full variable domain reads DAMVIQNPRYQVTQFGKPVTLSCSQTLNHNVMYWYQQKSSQAPKLLFHYYDKDFNNEADTPDNFQSRRPNTSFCFLDIRSPGLGDTAMYLCATSRGTGGVVANVLTFGAGSRLTVL.

The V gene is TRBV12-3 or TRBV12-4, the J gene TRBJ1-6, with 7 bases that match TRBD1. Trimming at V came to 6 bases and at J to 5 bases, leaving 4 bases not matched to a gene. The CDR3 runs 14 residues. CDR3 protein: CASRKDRNNSPLHF. For the CDR3, the DNA is TGTGCCAGCAGAAAGGACAGGAATAATTCACCCCTCCACTTT.

This clonotype was observed a handful of times. The rearrangement uses TRBV7-8 and TRBJ2-7, with 9 bases fitting TRBD2. The CDR3 is 15 amino acids. The V gene's germline CDR1 is SGHVS and CDR2 FQNEAQ. V lost 3 bases and J lost 0; bases outside the gene matches: 3. CDR3 DNA sequence: TGTGCCAGCAGCTTGGAAGCGGGGGGCTCCTACGAGCAGTACTTC. Its translation is CASSLEAGGSYEQYF.

CDR3 protein: CSARWDSYGYTF. Written as DNA, the CDR3 is TGCAGTGCTAGATGGGATTCTTATGGCTACACCTTC. The genes are TRBV20-1 and TRBJ1-2; D ambiguous. This CDR3 spans 12 amino acids. Trimming took off 2 bases at V and 5 bases at J, with 9 bases between the two ends. Germline-derived CDR1 and CDR2 are DFQATT and SNEGSKA (reference sequence).

This clonotype was observed many times. The chain combines TRBV19 with TRBJ2-1; D remains unclear. Germline-derived CDR1 and CDR2 are LNHDA and SQIVND (reference sequence). The CDR3 sequence is 13 residues long. Trimming stripped 4 bases from V and 9 bases from J, with 13 bases between. The CDR3 DNA reads TGTGCCAGTAGTACCGGAGTGGGCAGTGAGCAGTTCTTC. As protein: CASSTGVGSEQFF.

A few counts support this clonotype. The CDR3 protein is CASTPFGGYNEQFF. The CDR3 bases are TGTGCCAGCACCCCGTTCGGCGGCTACAATGAGCAGTTCTTC. The genes are TRBV7-2 and TRBJ2-1; D unresolved. Germline V gene data show CDR1 as SGHTA and CDR2 as FQGNSA. Deletions cut 7 bases from V and 3 bases from J, with 13 bases between. The CDR3 runs to 14 residues.

This rearrangement joins TRBV7-9 to TRBJ2-5, with 10 bases aligning to TRBD2. Germline V gene data show CDR1 as SEHNR and CDR2 as FQNEAQ (reference sequence). The CDR3 length is 12 residues. CDR3 bases: TGTGCTATAGCGGGGGGCCAAGAGACCCAGTACTTC. It yields the protein CAIAGGQETQYF.

The V gene is TRBV28, the J gene TRBJ2-3, with a possible D match to TRBD2 (6 bases). Trimming took off 4 bases at V and 9 bases at J, with 20 bases between the two ends. CDR3 length equals 15 residues. CDR1 is MDHEN, CDR2 SYDVKM, per germline. The CDR3: CASSWSGLPGSTQYF. For the CDR3, the DNA is TGTGCCAGCAGTTGGAGCGGGCTCCCTGGTTCCACGCAGTATTTT.